Below, one TCR beta chain is given with its context. What it recognizes is unknown. These data belong to a study of shared clonotypes between healthy human individuals. Overall study: Donors had three CD4 naive, three CD4 memory, two CD8 naive and one CD8 memory plate apiece.

The CDR3 is 15 amino acids. Germline V gene lookup returns CDR1 SGHVS and CDR2 FNYEAQ. V was clipped by 1 base and J by 6 bases, with 15 bases between them. Authors' data handling: Filtering differed, since immunoSEQ gave only junction sequences and no quality scores. Assay used: immunoSEQ multiplex PCR; TCRdb lists only in-frame clones, some missing. The DNA was the basis for D and trimming; V, J and clone size are from that table. The table records about 2.1 million clones, 80% to 95% of them present only once. CD8 cells regarded as naive lacked CD45RO, were positively chosen for CCR7, and omitted terminally differentiated effector memory CD45RA+ cells. Every one of the donors was a Caucasian adult that lived in Nashville, Tennessee. Whole-study results and caveats: Clonotype sharing across donors was expected to vary with sequencing depth.

The origin of this receptor is a man aged 18 to 30 in good health. Some clones in this sample may be carry-over from other donors' samples. The sample comprised naive CD8+ T cells from PBMCs. V is TRBV7-6 and J is TRBJ1-2; the D is unclear. The CDR3 DNA is TGTGCCAGCAGCTTAGACGCTCAACCAGGTGATGGCTACACCTTC. Its protein is CASSLDAQPGDGYTF.